This T cell receptor (beta chain) was identified in a study of blood T cell repertoires in COVID-19. About the research overall: In each case, the material was cDNA or gDNA derived from T cells, B-cell-depleted T cells, or PBMCs.

Recovered Cohort 3 donors showed two negative PCRs, clearance, or symptom resolution. Germline loops: CDR1 MNHEY, CDR2 SVGEGT. J was trimmed by 8 bases and V by 4 bases; bases with no gene match: 4. The CDR3 is made up of 14 amino acids. The repertoire was sequenced with immunoSEQ multiplex PCR; TCRdb's copy has only in-frame clones and lacks some. The sample contains some 400,000 clones, more than 75% of which appear only once. The rearrangement joins TRBV6-2 or TRBV6-3 to TRBJ1-4, with 10 bases matching TRBD1. The sequenced sample consisted of PBMCs or T cells enriched from blood (not recorded which). The TCR originated in a man aged 30-40 years who had recovered from COVID-19. The CDR3 loop is CASSLGTGAEKLFF. In nucleotides, the CDR3 is TGTGCCAGCAGTTTGGGGACAGGGGCGGAAAAACTGTTTTTT.